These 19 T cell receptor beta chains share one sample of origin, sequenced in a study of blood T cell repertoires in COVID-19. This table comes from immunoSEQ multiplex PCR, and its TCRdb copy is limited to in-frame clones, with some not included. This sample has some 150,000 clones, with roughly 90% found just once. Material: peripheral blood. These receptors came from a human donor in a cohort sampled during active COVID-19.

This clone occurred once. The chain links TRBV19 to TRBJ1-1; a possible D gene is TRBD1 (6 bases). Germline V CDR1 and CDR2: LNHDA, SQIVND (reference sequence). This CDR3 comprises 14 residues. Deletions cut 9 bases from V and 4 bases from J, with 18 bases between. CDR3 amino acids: CASSQGSWGTEAFF. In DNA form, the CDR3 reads TGTGCCAGCTCCCAGGGGTCCTGGGGCACTGAAGCTTTCTTT.

As DNA, the CDR3 is TGTGCCAGCAGCTTTTTGGCGGACTCCTACGAGCAGTACTTC. Protein sequence: CASSFLADSYEQYF. V gene TRBV5-4 combines with J gene TRBJ2-7; D gene ambiguous. In germline, CDR1 is SGHNT, CDR2 YYREEE (reference sequence). The ends were cut back, 2 bases at V and 0 bases at J, with 9 bases in the middle. The CDR3 has 14 amino acids. Full variable domain (outside the CDR3, taken from reference TRBV5-4 and TRBJ2-7): ETGVTQSPTHLIKTRGQQVTLRCSSQSGHNTVSWYQQALGQGPQFIFQYYREEENGRGNFPPRFSGLQFPNYSSELNVNALELDDSALYLCASSFLADSYEQYFGPGTRLTVT.

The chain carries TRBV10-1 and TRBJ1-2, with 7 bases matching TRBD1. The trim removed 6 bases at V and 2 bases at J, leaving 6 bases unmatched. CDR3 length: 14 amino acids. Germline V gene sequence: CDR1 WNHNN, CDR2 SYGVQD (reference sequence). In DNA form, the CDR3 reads TGCGCCAGCAGGGAGGGACAGATCAACTATGGCTACACCTTC. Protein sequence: CASREGQINYGYTF.

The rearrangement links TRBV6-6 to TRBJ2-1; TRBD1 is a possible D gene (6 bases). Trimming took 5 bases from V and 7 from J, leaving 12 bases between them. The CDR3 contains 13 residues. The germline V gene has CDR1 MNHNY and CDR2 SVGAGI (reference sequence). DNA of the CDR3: TGTGCCAGCAGTCACGTCCAGGGGAATGAGCAGTTCTTC. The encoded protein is CASSHVQGNEQFF.

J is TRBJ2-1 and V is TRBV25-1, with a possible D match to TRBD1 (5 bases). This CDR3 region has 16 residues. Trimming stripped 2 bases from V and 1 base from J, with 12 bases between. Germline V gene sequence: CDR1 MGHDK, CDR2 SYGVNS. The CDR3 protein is CASSEPGTGSYNEQFF. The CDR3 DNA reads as TGTGCCAGCAGTGAACCCGGCACAGGATCCTACAATGAGCAGTTCTTC.

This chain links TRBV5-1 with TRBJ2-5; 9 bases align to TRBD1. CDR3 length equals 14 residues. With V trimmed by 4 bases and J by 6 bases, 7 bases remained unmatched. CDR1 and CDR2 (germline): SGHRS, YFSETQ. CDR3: CASSTGTGRQTQYF. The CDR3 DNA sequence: TGCGCCAGCAGCACCGGGACAGGGAGGCAGACCCAGTACTTC.

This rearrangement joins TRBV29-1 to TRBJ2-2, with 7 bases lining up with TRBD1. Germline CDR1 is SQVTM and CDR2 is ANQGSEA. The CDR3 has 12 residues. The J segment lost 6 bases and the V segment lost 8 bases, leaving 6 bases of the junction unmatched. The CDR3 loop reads CSSGQPPGELFF. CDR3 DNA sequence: TGCAGCTCGGGACAGCCTCCCGGGGAGCTGTTTTTT.

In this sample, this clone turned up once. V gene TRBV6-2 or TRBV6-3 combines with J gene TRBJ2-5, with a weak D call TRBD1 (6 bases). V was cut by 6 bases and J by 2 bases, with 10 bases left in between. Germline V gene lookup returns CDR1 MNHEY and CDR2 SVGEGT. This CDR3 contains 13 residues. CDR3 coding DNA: TGTGCCAGCAGCCCGGACAGACAAGAGACCCAGTACTTC. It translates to CASSPDRQETQYF.

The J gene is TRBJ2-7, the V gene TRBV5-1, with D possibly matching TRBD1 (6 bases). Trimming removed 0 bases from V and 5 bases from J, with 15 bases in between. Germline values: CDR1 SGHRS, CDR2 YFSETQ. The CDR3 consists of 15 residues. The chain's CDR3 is CASSLVGQGNHEQYF. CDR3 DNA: TGCGCCAGCAGCTTGGTAGGTCAGGGGAACCACGAGCAGTACTTC.

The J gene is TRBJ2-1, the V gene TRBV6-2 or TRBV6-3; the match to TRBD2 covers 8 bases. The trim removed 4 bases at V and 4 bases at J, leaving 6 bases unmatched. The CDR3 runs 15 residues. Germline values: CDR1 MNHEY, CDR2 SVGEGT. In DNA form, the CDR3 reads TGTGCCAGCAGTTCTAGCGGGCCCTTATACAATGAGCAGTTCTTC. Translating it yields CASSSSGPLYNEQFF.

CDR3 sequence: CASSSDSTYEQYF. Written as DNA, the CDR3 is TGTGCCAGCAGCTCGGACAGCACCTACGAGCAGTACTTC. The chain links TRBV7-6 to TRBJ2-7; the D gene is possibly TRBD1 (6 bases). The CDR3 consists of 13 residues. Trimming left V 4 bases short and J 2 bases short, with 9 bases between. CDR1 and CDR2 (germline): SGHVS, FNYEAQ.

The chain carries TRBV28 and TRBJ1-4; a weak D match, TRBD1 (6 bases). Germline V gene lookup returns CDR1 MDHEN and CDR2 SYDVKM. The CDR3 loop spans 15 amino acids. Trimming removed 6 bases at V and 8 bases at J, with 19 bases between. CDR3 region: CASSGGAGVREKLFF. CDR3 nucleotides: TGTGCCAGCAGCGGGGGGGCAGGGGTTCGGGAAAAACTGTTTTTT.

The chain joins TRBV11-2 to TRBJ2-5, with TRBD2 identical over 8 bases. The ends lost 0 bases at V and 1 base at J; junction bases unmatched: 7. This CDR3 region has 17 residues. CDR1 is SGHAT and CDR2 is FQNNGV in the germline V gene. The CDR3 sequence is CASSLDVAGPPQETQYF. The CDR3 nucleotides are TGTGCCAGCAGCTTAGACGTAGCGGGGCCCCCCCAAGAGACCCAGTACTTC.

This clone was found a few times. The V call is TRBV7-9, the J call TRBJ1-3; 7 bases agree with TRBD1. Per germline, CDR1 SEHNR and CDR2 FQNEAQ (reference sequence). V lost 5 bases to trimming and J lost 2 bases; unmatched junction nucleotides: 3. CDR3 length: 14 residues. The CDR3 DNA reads TGTGCCAGCAGCGGCGGGACAGCTGGAAACACCATATATTTT. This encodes CASSGGTAGNTIYF.

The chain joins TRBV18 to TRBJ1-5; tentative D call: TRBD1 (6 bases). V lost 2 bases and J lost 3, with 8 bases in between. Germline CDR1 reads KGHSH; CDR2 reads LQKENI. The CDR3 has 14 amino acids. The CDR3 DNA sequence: TGTGCCAGCTCACCATCAGGGGACAATCAGCCCCAGCATTTT. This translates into CASSPSGDNQPQHF.

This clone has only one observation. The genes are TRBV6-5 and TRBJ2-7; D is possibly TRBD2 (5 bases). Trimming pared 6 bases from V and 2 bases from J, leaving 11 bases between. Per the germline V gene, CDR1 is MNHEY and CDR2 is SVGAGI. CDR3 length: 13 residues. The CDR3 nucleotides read TGTGCCAGCAGGGGTACTAGAGCCTACGAGCAGTACTTC. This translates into CASRGTRAYEQYF.

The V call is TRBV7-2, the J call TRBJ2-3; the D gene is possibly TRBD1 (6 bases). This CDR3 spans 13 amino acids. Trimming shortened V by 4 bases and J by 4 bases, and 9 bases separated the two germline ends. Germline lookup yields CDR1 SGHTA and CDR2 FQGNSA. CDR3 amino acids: CASSSTGSDTQYF. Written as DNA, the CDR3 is TGTGCCAGCAGCTCTACAGGGTCAGATACGCAGTATTTT.

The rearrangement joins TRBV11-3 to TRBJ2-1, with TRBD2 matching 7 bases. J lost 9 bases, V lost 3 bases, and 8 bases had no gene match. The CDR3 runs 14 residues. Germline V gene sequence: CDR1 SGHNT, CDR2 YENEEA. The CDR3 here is CASSLGGSHSEQFF. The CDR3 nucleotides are TGTGCCAGCAGCTTGGGCGGGAGCCATAGTGAGCAGTTCTTC. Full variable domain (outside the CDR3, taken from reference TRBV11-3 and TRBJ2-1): EAGVVQSPRYKIIEKKQPVAFWCNPISGHNTLYWYLQNLGQGPELLIRYENEEAVDDSQLPKDRFSAERLKGVDSTLKIQPAELGDSAVYLCASSLGGSHSEQFFGPGTRLTVL.

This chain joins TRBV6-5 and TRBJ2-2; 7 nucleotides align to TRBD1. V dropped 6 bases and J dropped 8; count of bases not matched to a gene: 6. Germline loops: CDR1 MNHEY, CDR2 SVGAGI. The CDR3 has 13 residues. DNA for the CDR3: TGTGCCAGCAGGGAGACAGGGTGGGGGGAGCTGTTTTTT. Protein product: CASRETGWGELFF.